The subject of this entry is one T cell receptor (beta chain). This specimen belongs to a study of blood T cell repertoires in COVID-19. Study at large: The analysed material was cDNA or gDNA that came from T cells, B-cell-depleted T cells, or PBMCs.

TCRdb's table, derived via immunoSEQ multiplex PCR, lists solely in-frame clones and lacks some. The data hold 140,000 or so clones, with about 80% observed a single time. V lost 4 bases and J lost 8, with 20 bases in between. Germline V gene lookup returns CDR1 MNHEY and CDR2 SVGAGI. The CDR3 length is 15 residues. This receptor was taken from a human donor in a cohort sampled during active COVID-19. The chain uses TRBV6-5 and TRBJ1-2; weak D call: TRBD1 (6 bases). The sample comprised peripheral blood. The CDR3 DNA reads TGTGCCAGCAGTTTCAACCCGAACAGGGTGGGGGGCTACACCTTC. Its translation: CASSFNPNRVGGYTF.